This T cell receptor (beta chain) was captured by sequencing in a study of long-term antiretroviral therapy in people with HIV. Study-level information: First collections came about a decade before the 2015 immediate-ART recommendation. Whole-study findings and limits: Repertoires with HIV possessed tighter CDR3 length spans than those of controls. From the mid-2000s to the late 2010s, blood was obtained, possibly while participants received older ART regimens.

As to this clone: The antigen remains undetermined.

Germline CDR1 reads SEHNR; CDR2 reads FQNEAQ (reference sequence). This CDR3 region has 15 residues. J lost 7 bases, V lost 1 base, and 5 bases had no gene match. Run at survey level, the immunoSEQ assay was version v3.0. Generated by immunoSEQ multiplex PCR, the TCRdb table keeps only in-frame clones and is missing some. The table records approximately 10,000 clones, roughly 80% of them present only once. The rearrangement links TRBV7-9 to TRBJ2-2; 8 bases are a match to TRBD1. This material consisted of unsorted PBMCs, taken at the start of antiretroviral therapy, before treatment. The source is a young man with HIV. CDR3 sequence reads: CASSLVSGGIGELFF. In nucleotides, the CDR3 is TGTGCCAGCAGCTTAGTGTCAGGGGGCATCGGGGAGCTGTTTTTT.